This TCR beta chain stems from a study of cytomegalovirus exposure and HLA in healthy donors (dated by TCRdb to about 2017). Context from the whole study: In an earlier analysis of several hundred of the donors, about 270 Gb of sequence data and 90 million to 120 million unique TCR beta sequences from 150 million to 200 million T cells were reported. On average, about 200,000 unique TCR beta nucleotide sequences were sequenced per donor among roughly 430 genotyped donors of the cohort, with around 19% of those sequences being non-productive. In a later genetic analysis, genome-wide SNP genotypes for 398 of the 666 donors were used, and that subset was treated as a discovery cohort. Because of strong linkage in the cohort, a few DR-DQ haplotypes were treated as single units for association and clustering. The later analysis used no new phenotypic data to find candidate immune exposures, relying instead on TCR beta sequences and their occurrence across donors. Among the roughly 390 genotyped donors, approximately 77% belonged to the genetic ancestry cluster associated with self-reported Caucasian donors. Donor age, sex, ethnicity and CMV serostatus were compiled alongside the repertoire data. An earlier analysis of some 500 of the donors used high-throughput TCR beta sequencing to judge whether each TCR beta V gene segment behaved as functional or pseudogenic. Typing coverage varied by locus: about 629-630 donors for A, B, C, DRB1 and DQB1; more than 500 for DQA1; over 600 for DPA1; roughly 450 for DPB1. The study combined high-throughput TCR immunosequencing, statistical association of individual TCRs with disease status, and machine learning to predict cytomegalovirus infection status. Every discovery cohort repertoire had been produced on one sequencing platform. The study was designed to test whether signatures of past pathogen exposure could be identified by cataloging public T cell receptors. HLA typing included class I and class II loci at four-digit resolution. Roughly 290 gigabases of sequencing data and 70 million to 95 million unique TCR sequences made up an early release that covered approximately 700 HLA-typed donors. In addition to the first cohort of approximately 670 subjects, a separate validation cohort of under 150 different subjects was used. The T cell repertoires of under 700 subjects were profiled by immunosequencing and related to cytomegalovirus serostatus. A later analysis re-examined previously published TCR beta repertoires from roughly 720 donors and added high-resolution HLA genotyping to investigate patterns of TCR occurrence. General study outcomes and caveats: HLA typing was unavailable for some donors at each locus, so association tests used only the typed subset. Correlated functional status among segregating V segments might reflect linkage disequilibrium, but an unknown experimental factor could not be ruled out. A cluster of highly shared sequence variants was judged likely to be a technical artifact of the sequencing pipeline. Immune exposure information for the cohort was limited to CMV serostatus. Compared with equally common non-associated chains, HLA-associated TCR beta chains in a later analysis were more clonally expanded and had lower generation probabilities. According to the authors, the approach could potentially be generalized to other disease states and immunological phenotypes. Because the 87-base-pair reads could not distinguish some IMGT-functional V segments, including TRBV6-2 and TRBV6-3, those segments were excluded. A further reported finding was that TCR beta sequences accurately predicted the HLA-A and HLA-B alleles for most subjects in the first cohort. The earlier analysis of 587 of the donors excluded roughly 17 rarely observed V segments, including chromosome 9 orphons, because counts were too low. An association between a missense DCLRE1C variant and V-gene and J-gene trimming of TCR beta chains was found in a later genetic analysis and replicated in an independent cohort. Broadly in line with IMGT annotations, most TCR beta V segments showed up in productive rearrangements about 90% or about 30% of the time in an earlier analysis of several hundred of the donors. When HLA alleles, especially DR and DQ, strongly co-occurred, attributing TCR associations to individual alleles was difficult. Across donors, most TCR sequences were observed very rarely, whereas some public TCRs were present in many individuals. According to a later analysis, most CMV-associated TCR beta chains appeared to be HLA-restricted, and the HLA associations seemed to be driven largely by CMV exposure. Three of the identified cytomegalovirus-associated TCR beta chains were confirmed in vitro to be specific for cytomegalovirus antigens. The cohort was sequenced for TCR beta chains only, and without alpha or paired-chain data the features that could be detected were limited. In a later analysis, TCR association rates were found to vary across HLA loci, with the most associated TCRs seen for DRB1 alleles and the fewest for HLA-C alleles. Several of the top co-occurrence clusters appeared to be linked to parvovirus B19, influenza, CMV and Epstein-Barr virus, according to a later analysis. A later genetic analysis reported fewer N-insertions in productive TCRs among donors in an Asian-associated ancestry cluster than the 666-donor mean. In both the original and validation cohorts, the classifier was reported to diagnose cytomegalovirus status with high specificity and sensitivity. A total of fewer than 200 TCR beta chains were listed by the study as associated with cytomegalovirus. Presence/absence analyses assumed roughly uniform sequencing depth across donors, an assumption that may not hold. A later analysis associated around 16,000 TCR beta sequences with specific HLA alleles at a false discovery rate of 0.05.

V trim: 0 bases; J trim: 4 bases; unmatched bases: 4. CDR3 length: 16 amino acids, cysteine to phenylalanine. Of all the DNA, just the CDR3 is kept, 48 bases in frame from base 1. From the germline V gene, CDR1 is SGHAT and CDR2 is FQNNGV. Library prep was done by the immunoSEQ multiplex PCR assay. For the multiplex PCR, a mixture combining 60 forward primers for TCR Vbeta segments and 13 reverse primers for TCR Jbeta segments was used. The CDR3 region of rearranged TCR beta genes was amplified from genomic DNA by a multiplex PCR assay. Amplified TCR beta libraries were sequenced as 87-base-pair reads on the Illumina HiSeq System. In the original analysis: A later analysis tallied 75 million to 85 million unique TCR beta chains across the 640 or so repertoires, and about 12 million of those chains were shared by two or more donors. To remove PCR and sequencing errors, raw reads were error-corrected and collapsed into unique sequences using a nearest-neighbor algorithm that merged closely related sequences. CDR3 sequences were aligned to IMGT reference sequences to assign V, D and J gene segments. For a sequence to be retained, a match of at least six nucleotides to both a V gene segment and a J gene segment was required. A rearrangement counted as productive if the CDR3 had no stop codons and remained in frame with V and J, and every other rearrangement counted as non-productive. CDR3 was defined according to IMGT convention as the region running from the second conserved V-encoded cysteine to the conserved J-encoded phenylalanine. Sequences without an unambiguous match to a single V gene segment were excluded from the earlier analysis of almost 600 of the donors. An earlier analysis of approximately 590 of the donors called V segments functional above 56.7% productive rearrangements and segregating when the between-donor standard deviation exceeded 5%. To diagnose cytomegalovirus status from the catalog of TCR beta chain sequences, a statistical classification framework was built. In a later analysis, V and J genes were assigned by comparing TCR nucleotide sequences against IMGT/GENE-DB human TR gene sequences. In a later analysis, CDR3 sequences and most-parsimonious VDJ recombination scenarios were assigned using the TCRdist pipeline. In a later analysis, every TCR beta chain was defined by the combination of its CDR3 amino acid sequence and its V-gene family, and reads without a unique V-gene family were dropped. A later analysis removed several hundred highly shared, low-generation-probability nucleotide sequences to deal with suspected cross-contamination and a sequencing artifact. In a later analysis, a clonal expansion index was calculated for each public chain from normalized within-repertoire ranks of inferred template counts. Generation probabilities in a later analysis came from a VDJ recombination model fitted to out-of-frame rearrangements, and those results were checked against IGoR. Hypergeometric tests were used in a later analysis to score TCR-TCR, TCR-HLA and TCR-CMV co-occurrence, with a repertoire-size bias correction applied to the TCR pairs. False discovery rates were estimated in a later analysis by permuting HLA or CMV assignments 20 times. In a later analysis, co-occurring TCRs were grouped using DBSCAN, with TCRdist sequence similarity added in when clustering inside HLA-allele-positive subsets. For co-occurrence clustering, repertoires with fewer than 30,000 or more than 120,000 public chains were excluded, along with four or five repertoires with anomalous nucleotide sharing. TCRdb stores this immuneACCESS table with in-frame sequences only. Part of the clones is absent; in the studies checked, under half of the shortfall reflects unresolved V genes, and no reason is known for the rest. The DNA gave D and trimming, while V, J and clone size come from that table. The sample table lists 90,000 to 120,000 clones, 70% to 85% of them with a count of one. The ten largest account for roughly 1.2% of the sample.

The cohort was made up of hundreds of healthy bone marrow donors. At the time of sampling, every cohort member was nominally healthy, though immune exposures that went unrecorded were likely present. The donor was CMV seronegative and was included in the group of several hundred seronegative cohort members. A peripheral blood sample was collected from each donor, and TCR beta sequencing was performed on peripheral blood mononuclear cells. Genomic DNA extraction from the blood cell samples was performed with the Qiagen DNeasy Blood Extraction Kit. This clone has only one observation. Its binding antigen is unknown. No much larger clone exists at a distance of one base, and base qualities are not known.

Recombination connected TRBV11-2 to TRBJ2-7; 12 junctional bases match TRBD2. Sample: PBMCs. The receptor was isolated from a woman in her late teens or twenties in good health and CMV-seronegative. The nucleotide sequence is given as TGTGCCAGCAGCTTAGATAGCCTAGCGGGGGGGTACGAGCAGTACTTC. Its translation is CASSLDSLAGGYEQYF.